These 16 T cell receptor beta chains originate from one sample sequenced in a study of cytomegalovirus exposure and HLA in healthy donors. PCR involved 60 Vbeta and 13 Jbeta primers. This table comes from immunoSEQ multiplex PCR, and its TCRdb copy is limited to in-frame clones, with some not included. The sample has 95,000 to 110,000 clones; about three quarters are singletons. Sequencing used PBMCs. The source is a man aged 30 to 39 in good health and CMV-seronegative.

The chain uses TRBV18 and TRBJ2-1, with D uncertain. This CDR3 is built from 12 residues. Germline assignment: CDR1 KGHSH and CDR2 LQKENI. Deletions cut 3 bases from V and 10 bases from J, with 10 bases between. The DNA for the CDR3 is TGTGCCAGCTCACCCTCGACCAGGGAGCAGTTCTTC. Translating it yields CASSPSTREQFF.

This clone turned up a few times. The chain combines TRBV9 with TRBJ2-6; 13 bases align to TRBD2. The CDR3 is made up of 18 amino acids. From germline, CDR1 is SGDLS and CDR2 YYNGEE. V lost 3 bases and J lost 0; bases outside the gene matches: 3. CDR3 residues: CASSGLAGGFSGANVLTF. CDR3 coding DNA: TGTGCCAGCAGCGGACTAGCGGGAGGATTCTCTGGGGCCAACGTCCTGACTTTC.

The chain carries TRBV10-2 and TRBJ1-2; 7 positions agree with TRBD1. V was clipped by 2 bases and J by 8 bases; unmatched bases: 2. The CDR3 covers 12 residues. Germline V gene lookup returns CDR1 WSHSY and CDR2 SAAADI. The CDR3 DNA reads TGCGCCAGCAGTGAGACAGGGGTCGGCTACACCTTC. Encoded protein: CASSETGVGYTF.

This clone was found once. CDR3 bases: TGTGCCAGCAGCCCGAGGACAGGGGAAAACACTGAAGCTTTCTTT. It is translated as CASSPRTGENTEAFF. The chain carries TRBV5-4 and TRBJ1-1; 9 bases match TRBD1. The ends lost 4 bases at V and 2 bases at J; junction bases unmatched: 6. From germline, CDR1 is SGHNT and CDR2 YYREEE (reference sequence). This CDR3 spans 15 amino acids.

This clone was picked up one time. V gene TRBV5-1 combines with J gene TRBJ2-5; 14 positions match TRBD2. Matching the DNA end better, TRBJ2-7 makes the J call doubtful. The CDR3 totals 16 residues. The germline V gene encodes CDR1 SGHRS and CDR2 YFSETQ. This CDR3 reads CASSIRLAGGPDEQYF. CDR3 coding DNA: TGCGCCAGCAGCATAAGACTAGCGGGGGGGCCCGACGAGCAGTACTTC.

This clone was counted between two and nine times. CDR3 sequence (DNA): TGTGCCAGCTCATGGGACAGAGGTCTCACAGATACGCAGTATTTT. Its translation is CASSWDRGLTDTQYF. The gene calls are TRBV18 and TRBJ2-3, with TRBD1 matching over 7 bases. The CDR3 covers 15 residues. CDR1 and CDR2 (germline): KGHSH, LQKENI. J gave up 2 bases and V 5 bases, and 7 bases lay outside the gene matches.

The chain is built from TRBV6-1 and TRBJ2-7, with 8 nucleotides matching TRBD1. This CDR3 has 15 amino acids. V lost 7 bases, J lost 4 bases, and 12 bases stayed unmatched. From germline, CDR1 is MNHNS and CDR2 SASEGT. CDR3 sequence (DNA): TGTGCCAGCATTGGGGTGGGACAGGTTATGTACGAGCAGTACTTC. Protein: CASIGVGQVMYEQYF.

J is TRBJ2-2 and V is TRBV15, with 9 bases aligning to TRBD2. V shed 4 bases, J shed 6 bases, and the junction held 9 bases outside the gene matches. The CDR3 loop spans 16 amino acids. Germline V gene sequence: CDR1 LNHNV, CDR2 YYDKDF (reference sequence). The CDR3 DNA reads TGTGCCACCAGCACTTTAGCGGGAGCGGGTGCCGGGGAGCTGTTTTTT. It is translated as CATSTLAGAGAGELFF. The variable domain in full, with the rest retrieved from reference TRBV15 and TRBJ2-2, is DAMVIQNPRYQVTQFGKPVTLSCSQTLNHNVMYWYQQKSSQAPKLLFHYYDKDFNNEADTPDNFQSRRPNTSFCFLDIRSPGLGDTAMYLCATSTLAGAGAGELFFGEGSRLTVL.

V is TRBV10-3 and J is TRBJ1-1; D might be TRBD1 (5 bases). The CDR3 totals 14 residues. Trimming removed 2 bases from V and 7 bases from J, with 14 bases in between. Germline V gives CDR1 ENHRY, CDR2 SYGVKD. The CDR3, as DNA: TGTGCCATCAGTGAGGCGGGACGACAAATTGAAGCTTTCTTT. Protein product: CAISEAGRQIEAFF.

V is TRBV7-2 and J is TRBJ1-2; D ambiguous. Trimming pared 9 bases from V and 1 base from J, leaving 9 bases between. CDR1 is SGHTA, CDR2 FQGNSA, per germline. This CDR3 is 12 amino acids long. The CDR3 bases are TGTGCCAGAGAACAGCTTAACTATGGCTACACCTTC. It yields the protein CAREQLNYGYTF.

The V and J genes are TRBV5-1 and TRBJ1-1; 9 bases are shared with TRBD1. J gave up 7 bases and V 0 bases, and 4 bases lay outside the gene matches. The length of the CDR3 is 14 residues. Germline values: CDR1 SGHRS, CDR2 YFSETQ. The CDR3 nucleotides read TGCGCCAGCAGCTTGGACAGGGGGCGGGATGAAGCTTTCTTT. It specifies CASSLDRGRDEAFF.

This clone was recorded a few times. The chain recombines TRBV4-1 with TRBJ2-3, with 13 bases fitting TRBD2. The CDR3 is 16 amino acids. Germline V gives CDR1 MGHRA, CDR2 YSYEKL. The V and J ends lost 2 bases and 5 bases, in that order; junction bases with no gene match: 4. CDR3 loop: CASSQTSGGAVDTQYF. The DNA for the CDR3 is TGCGCCAGCAGCCAAACTAGCGGGGGGGCTGTAGATACGCAGTATTTT.

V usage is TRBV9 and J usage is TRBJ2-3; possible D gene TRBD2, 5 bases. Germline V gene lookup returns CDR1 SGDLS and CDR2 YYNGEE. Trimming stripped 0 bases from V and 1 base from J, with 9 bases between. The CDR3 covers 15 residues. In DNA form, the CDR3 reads TGTGCCAGCAGCGTAGGGGGAGTGGGCACAGATACGCAGTATTTT. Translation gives CASSVGGVGTDTQYF.

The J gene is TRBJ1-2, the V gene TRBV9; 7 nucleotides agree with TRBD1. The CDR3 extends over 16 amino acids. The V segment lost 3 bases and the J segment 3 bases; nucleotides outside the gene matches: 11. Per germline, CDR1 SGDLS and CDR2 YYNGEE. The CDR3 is CASSGGGQDRDYGYTF. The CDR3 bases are TGTGCCAGCAGCGGGGGTGGACAGGACCGTGACTATGGCTACACCTTC.

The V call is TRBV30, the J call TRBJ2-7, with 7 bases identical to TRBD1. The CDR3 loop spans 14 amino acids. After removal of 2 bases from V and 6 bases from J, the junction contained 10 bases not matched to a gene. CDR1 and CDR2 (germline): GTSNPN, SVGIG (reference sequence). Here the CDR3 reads CAWSTKGAGGEQYF. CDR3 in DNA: TGTGCCTGGAGTACGAAGGGGGCAGGCGGCGAGCAGTACTTC.

The CDR3 DNA follows: TGTGCCATCCGTAGCGGGGGACTCACAGATACGCAGTATTTT. Encoded protein: CAIRSGGLTDTQYF. This rearrangement joins TRBV28 to TRBJ2-3; 9 bases agree with TRBD2. Germline V gene lookup returns CDR1 MDHEN and CDR2 SYDVKM. The V gene end was trimmed by 10 bases and the J gene end by 2 bases; junction bases not matched to a gene: 7. This CDR3 comprises 14 residues. The whole variable domain, filled in from reference TRBV28 and TRBJ2-3, reads DVKVTQSSRYLVKRTGEKVFLECVQDMDHENMFWYRQDPGLGLRLIYFSYDVKMKEKGDIPEGYSVSREKKERFSLILESASTNQTSMYLCAIRSGGLTDTQYFGPGTRLTVL.